Sequencing of this TCR beta chain was carried out in a study of blood T cells in healthy people across ages. Study-wide points: While age rose, TCR beta diversity per million T cells dropped in a roughly linear way.

The V end lost 0 bases, the J end lost 0 bases, and 9 bases lay between the germline ends. The CDR3 contains 16 residues. Germline V CDR1 and CDR2: PRHDT, FYEKMQ (reference sequence). This clonotype came up a few times. Its antigen is not identified. Together with a sample-barcoded 5' primer, a J-beta primer mix was included in a second PCR lasting about 7 to 11 cycles. Each cDNA was tagged by a template-switch adaptor containing 12 random nucleotides. Samples each returned at least 2.5 million CDR3-containing paired-end reads. TCRdb re-called the 5' RACE reads through MiXCR, storing one row per CDR3 protein. The data contain approximately 1.5 million distinct CDR3 sequences, 34% of them singletons.

V usage is TRBV13 and J usage is TRBJ2-1; weak D call: TRBD2 (6 bases). The material sequenced was blood. This clonotype originated in a woman between 25 and 40 years old in good health. The CDR3 region is CASSLGRESSYNEQFF. The DNA of the CDR3 is TGTGCCAGCAGCTTAGGACGGGAGAGCTCCTACAATGAGCAGTTCTTC. Filled out from reference TRBV13 and TRBJ2-1, the complete variable domain reads AAGVIQSPRHLIKEKRETATLKCYPIPRHDTVYWYQQGPGQDPQFLISFYEKMQSDKGSIPDRFSAQQFSDYHSELNMSSLELGDSALYFCASSLGRESSYNEQFFGPGTRLTVL.